The 19 T cell receptor beta chains below were found in one sample sequenced in a study of human T cells and chemical hapten exposure. TCRdb re-derived calls from the RACE reads in MiXCR, one entry per CDR3 protein. The table has 35,000 to 55,000 distinct CDR3 sequences, 3.7% seen once. As for time point: healthy volunteer bleed at 6 weeks. Blood, whole and unfractionated, served as the source for total RNA extraction. The specimen sequenced was whole blood. The origin of the receptors is a human donor in good health. Some clones in this sample may be carry-over from other donors' samples.

The genes are TRBV5-1 and TRBJ2-5; D is unresolved. The V gene's germline CDR1 is SGHRS and CDR2 YFSETQ. The CDR3 length is 13 residues. Trimming removed 5 bases from V and 3 bases from J, with 11 bases in between. The CDR3 DNA sequence: TGCGCCAGCAGGTACCAAGCAGAAGAGACCCAGTACTTC. Translated: CASRYQAEETQYF.

This clonotype was recorded many times. The J gene is TRBJ2-2, the V gene TRBV28; TRBD1 or TRBD2 may be the D gene (5 bases each). V lost 2 bases and J 9 bases, leaving 13 bases between the germline ends. CDR3 length: 14 residues. Germline CDR1 is MDHEN and CDR2 is SYDVKM. This chain's CDR3 is CASSLGDPSRELFF. The CDR3 nucleotides are TGTGCCAGCAGTTTAGGGGACCCGAGCCGGGAGCTGTTTTTT.

This clonotype was picked up many times. The chain employs TRBV4-2 and TRBJ2-1, with 7 bases matching TRBD2. V dropped 1 base and J dropped 8; count of bases not matched to a gene: 11. The CDR3 has 16 amino acids. Germline V gene data show CDR1 as LGHNA and CDR2 as YNFKEQ. The CDR3 DNA follows: TGTGCCAGCAGCCAAGGGGTCGGCGGGAGTAGCGATGAGCAGTTCTTC. It translates to CASSQGVGGSSDEQFF.

This clonotype occurred many times. This chain joins TRBV6-5 and TRBJ2-7, with a tentative D call TRBD2 (5 bases). The germline CDR1 and CDR2 sequences are MNHEY and SVGAGI. The V gene lost 6 bases and the J gene lost 4 bases, with 16 bases spanning the gap. CDR3 length equals 14 residues. CDR3 region: CASRMDGSRYEQYF. CDR3 bases: TGTGCCAGCAGGATGGATGGGAGTCGGTACGAGCAGTACTTC.

As DNA, the CDR3 is TGTGCCAGCAGGTTGACGGGAAACGAGCAGTACTTC. Its protein product is CASRLTGNEQYF. The chain employs TRBV28 and TRBJ2-7; maybe TRBD2 (5 bases). This CDR3 has 12 amino acids. The V end was cut by 6 bases, the J end by 5 bases, with 11 bases between. CDR1 and CDR2 from the germline V gene are MDHEN and SYDVKM.

This clonotype was detected ten times or more. The chain couples TRBV29-1 to TRBJ2-7; 7 nucleotides line up with TRBD1. V shed 6 bases, J shed 0 bases, and the junction held 5 bases outside the gene matches. From germline, CDR1 is SQVTM and CDR2 ANQGSEA. The CDR3 loop spans 13 amino acids. CDR3 in DNA: TGCAGCGTCCGGGACAGAAGCTCCTACGAGCAGTACTTC. Translating it yields CSVRDRSSYEQYF.

The table lists this clonotype with many counts. J is TRBJ1-4 and V is TRBV12-3 or TRBV12-4; D is undetermined. The CDR3 extends over 13 amino acids. The V gene lost 5 bases and the J gene lost 1 base, with 5 bases spanning the gap. The DNA for the CDR3 is TGTGCCAGCAGTCCCAAAACTAATGAAAAACTGTTTTTT. This gives the protein CASSPKTNEKLFF.

This clonotype was seen ten or more times. The chain joins TRBV28 to TRBJ2-3, with D perhaps being TRBD1 or TRBD2 (6 bases each). Germline V gene sequence: CDR1 MDHEN, CDR2 SYDVKM. The V end was cut by 5 bases, the J end by 2 bases, with 17 bases between. The CDR3 spans 16 residues. DNA of the CDR3: TGTGCCAGCAGTATCAGGACAGTGCGGGACACAGATACGCAGTATTTT. It codes for CASSIRTVRDTDTQYF.

This clonotype was found many times. This rearrangement joins TRBV28 to TRBJ2-2; 7 bases agree with TRBD1. This CDR3 region has 16 residues. CDR1 is MDHEN and CDR2 is SYDVKM in the germline V gene. V lost 0 bases and J lost 0; bases outside the gene matches: 1. The CDR3 coding sequence is TGTGCCAGCAGTTTATGGCAGGGGGCGAACACCGGGGAGCTGTTTTTT. Translating gives CASSLWQGANTGELFF.

This clonotype was counted at least ten times. The chain combines TRBV7-9 with TRBJ1-1; unclear D gene. CDR1 is SEHNR, CDR2 FQNEAQ, per germline (reference sequence). V was shortened by 6 bases and J by 5 bases, with 10 bases between the two germline ends. CDR3 length: 12 residues. This CDR3 is CASREGRTEAFF. DNA for the CDR3: TGTGCCAGCAGAGAAGGGCGTACTGAAGCTTTCTTT.

This clonotype was seen only a few times. The CDR3: CASSTGDQPQHF. CDR3 nucleotide sequence: TGTGCCAGCAGTACTGGTGATCAGCCCCAGCATTTT. This chain links TRBV28 with TRBJ1-5, with D uncertain. Germline CDR1 and CDR2: MDHEN and SYDVKM. Trimming shortened V by 5 bases and J by 5 bases, and 7 bases separated the two germline ends. This CDR3 is 12 amino acids long.

This clonotype was seen repeatedly, ten times or more. The gene calls are TRBV6-5 and TRBJ2-7; D is possibly TRBD1 or TRBD2 (6 bases each). Looked up from germline, CDR1 is MNHEY and CDR2 is SVGAGI. Trimming removed 2 bases from V and 0 bases from J, with 8 bases in between. The CDR3 is 14 residues long. In DNA, the CDR3 is TGTGCCAGCAGTTACGGGGGGCCCTCCTACGAGCAGTACTTC. Its protein is CASSYGGPSYEQYF.

In its sample, this clonotype was seen many times. An end of the junction does not agree with germline; a read error may underlie this. CDR3 in amino acids: CSAEGGGGGEQFF. The CDR3 nucleotides are TGCAGCGCTGAAGGGGGCGGTGGTGGTGAGCAGTTCTTC. The chain links TRBV29-1 to TRBJ2-1; 7 nucleotides match TRBD1. Germline-derived CDR1 and CDR2 are SQVTM and ANQGSEA. The CDR3 contains 13 residues.

There are a few counts of this clonotype. The V call is TRBV20-1, the J call TRBJ2-6, with D tentatively TRBD1 (5 bases). V lost 0 bases and J 4 bases, leaving 10 bases between the germline ends. In germline, CDR1 is DFQATT, CDR2 SNEGSKA (reference sequence). The CDR3 is 15 residues long. CDR3 region: CSARDPGSGANVLTF. The CDR3 DNA reads as TGCAGTGCTAGAGATCCAGGGTCCGGGGCCAACGTCCTGACTTTC.

This clonotype was seen ten or more times. The rearrangement uses TRBV6-5 and TRBJ1-2; D may be TRBD1 (5 bases). The V and J ends lost 6 bases and 4 bases respectively, with 12 bases between them. Germline V lookup: CDR1 MNHEY, CDR2 SVGAGI. The CDR3 covers 13 residues. Here the CDR3 DNA reads TGTGCCAGCAGCCGGGGGGTAGGCTATGGCTACACCTTC. It codes for CASSRGVGYGYTF.

This clonotype came up many times. V gene TRBV9 combines with J gene TRBJ2-1; 8 bases map to TRBD2. This CDR3 has 15 residues. J gave up 3 bases and V 4 bases, and 6 bases lay outside the gene matches. The V gene's germline CDR1 is SGDLS and CDR2 YYNGEE. The CDR3 here is CASSIAGSGYNEQFF. The CDR3 bases are TGTGCCAGCAGCATAGCGGGATCCGGCTACAATGAGCAGTTCTTC.

This clonotype was observed many times. This chain uses TRBV4-2 with TRBJ2-7; D might be TRBD1 or TRBD2, each matching 5 bases. CDR3 length equals 15 residues. Per germline, CDR1 LGHNA and CDR2 YNFKEQ. Between the trimmed V and J ends, which lost 0 bases and 3 bases, there was a span of 12 bases. In DNA form, the CDR3 reads TGTGCCAGCAGCCAAGACTTGGGGGTGAACTACGAGCAGTACTTC. It codes for CASSQDLGVNYEQYF.

This clonotype came up many times. The V call is TRBV12-5, the J call TRBJ2-1; the match to TRBD1 covers 10 bases. The CDR3 covers 19 residues. J lost 1 base, V lost 6 bases, and 15 bases had no gene match. Germline assignment: CDR1 LGHNT and CDR2 FRNRAP. The CDR3 here is CASGPGQLTGGASYNEQFF. CDR3 coding DNA: TGTGCTAGTGGGCCCGGTCAACTGACAGGGGGCGCGTCCTACAATGAGCAGTTCTTC.

This clonotype was observed a few times. The chain joins TRBV7-9 to TRBJ2-7, with D possibly being TRBD2 (5 bases). The CDR3 is 13 residues long. V was shortened by 0 bases and J by 5 bases, with 8 bases between the two germline ends. CDR1 is SEHNR and CDR2 is FQNEAQ in the germline V gene (reference sequence). For the CDR3, the DNA is TGTGCCAGCAGCTTAGCCGGGGTCCACGAGCAGTACTTC. It translates to CASSLAGVHEQYF.